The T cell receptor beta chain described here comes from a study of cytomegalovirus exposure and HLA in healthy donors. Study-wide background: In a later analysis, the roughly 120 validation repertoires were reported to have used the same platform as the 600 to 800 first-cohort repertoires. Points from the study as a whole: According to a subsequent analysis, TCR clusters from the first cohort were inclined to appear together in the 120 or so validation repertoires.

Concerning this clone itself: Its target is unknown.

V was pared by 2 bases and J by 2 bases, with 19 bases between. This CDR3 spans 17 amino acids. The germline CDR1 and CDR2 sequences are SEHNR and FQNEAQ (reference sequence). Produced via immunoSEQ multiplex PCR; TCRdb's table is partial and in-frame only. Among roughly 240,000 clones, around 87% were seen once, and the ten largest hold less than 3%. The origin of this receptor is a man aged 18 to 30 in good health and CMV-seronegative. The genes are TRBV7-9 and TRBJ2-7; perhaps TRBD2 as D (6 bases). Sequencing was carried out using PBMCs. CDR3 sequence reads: CASSLSGVGTPTYEQYF. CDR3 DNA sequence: TGTGCCAGCAGCTTATCGGGTGTGGGGACTCCTACCTACGAGCAGTACTTC.